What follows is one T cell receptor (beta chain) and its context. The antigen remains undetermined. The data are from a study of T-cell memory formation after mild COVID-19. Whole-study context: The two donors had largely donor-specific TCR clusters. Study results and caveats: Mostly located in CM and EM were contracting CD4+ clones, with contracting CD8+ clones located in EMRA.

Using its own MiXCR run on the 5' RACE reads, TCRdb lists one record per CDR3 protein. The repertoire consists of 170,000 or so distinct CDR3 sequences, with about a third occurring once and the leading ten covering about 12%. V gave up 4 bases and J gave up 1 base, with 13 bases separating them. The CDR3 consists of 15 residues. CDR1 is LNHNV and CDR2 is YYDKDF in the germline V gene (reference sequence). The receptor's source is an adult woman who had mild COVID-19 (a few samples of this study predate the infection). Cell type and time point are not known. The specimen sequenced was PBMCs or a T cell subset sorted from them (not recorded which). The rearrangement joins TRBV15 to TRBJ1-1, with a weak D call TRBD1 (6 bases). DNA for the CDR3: TGTGCCACCAGCACGTCTCCGACAGGGAACACTGAAGCTTTCTTT. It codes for CATSTSPTGNTEAFF.